The sequence of this T cell receptor beta chain was determined in a study of shared clonotypes between healthy human individuals. Amplification in unsorted PBMC replicate PCRs started from about 280 ng DNA, which equals about 30,000 T cell genomes. Clones were sequenced by immunoSEQ multiplex PCR, and TCRdb holds only the in-frame ones, with some missing. Seen here are hundreds of thousands of clones, roughly 77% observed once, and the top ten hold around 14%. Germline V gene data show CDR1 as ENHRY and CDR2 as SYGVKD. V lost 2 bases, J lost 2 bases, and 6 bases lay in between. This CDR3 region has 13 residues.

The TCR was taken from a woman between 40 and 55 years old in good health. Some clones in this sample may be carry-over from other donors' samples. The sequenced material came from PBMCs. V gene TRBV10-3 combines with J gene TRBJ2-5, with D unresolved. CDR3 amino acids: CAISERQQETQYF. The CDR3 bases are TGTGCCATCAGTGAGCGTCAGCAAGAGACCCAGTACTTC.